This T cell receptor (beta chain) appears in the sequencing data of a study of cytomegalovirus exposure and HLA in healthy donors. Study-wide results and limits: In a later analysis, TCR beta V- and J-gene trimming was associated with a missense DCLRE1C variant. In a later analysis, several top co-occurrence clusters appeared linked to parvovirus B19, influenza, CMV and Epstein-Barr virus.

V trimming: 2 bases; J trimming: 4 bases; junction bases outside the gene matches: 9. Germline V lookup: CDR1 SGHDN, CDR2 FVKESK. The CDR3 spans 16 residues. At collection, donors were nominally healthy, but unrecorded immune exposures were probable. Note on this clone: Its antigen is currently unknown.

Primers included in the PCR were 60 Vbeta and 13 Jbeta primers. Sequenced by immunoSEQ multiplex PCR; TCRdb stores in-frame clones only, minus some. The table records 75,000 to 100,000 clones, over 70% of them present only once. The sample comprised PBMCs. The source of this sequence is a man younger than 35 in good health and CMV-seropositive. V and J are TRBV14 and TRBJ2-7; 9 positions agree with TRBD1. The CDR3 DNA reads TGTGCCAGCAGCCAAATAGGACAGGGGTTCCAATACGAGCAGTACTTC. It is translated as CASSQIGQGFQYEQYF.